Below are 21 T cell receptor beta chains sequenced from a single sample in a study of beta chain features in type 1 diabetes. The study's findings and limits: When Type 1 diabetes patients were examined, their TCRB CDR3s proved moderately but significantly shorter in all four CD4+ subsets.

Reverse transcribing all isolated RNA meant expressed TCRB transcripts were sequenced. TCRdb keeps only in-frame clones here, not all; method: immunoSEQ multiplex PCR. The sample yields about 660,000 clones, 11% to 15% seen once. These receptors have no known antigen. Source material: naive CD4+ T cells from blood. Every receptor here comes from a man between 18 and 35 years old with type 1 diabetes.

There are a few counts of this clone. The genes are TRBV7-2 and TRBJ1-2, with D possibly matching TRBD1 (6 bases). V lost 5 bases and J lost 4, with 23 bases in between. The CDR3 contains 17 residues. In germline, CDR1 is SGHTA, CDR2 FQGNSA. The DNA for the CDR3 is TGTGCCAGCAGCCTAGGCGGTATGCGGGGGCGATTCTATGGCTACACCTTC. Translating gives CASSLGGMRGRFYGYTF. Combining the CDR3 with reference TRBV7-2 and TRBJ1-2 gives the whole variable domain GAGVSQSPSNKVTEKGKDVELRCDPISGHTALYWYRQSLGQGLEFLIYFQGNSAPDKSGLPSDRFSAERTGGSVSTLTIQRTQQEDSAVYLCASSLGGMRGRFYGYTFGSGTRLTVV.

The chain employs TRBV6-1 and TRBJ1-5; D is ambiguous. CDR3 length: 15 residues. CDR1 and CDR2 (germline): MNHNS, SASEGT. V was clipped by 9 bases and J by 1 base, with 16 bases between them. CDR3 coding DNA: TGTGCCAGTGAAACCCGACCCGAGAGCAATCAGCCCCAGCATTTT. It translates to CASETRPESNQPQHF.

This clone was observed a few times. The chain has TRBV14 and TRBJ2-1; D remains ambiguous. Germline V gene sequence: CDR1 SGHDN, CDR2 FVKESK. CDR3 length: 16 amino acids. Trimming pared 2 bases from V and 3 bases from J, leaving 14 bases between. CDR3 loop: CASSQQGIDLYNEQFF. The CDR3 nucleotides are TGTGCCAGCAGCCAACAAGGGATCGACCTCTACAATGAGCAGTTCTTC.

This clone has more than one count but fewer than ten. The gene calls are TRBV9 and TRBJ2-7; D unresolved. The CDR3 is 14 residues long. The germline V gene encodes CDR1 SGDLS and CDR2 YYNGEE. Trimming removed 0 bases from V and 0 bases from J, with 7 bases in between. The CDR3 spells CASSVDTASYEQYF. For the CDR3, the DNA is TGTGCCAGCAGCGTAGATACAGCCTCCTACGAGCAGTACTTC. The full variable domain, rest sourced from reference TRBV9 and TRBJ2-7, is DSGVTQTPKHLITATGQRVTLRCSPRSGDLSVYWYQQSLDQGLQFLIQYYNGEERAKGNILERFSAQQFPDLHSELNLSSLELGDSALYFCASSVDTASYEQYFGPGTRLTVT.

This clone was recorded only once. The rearrangement links TRBV7-9 to TRBJ2-7; the D gene is possibly TRBD1 (5 bases). The V end was cut by 7 bases, the J end by 0 bases, with 13 bases between. The CDR3 covers 14 residues. Germline V gene sequence: CDR1 SEHNR, CDR2 FQNEAQ (reference sequence). CDR3 DNA: TGTGCCAGCAAAGGGGCGGATAGCTCCTACGAGCAGTACTTC. This encodes CASKGADSSYEQYF.

J is TRBJ1-2 and V is TRBV5-6; tentatively, D is TRBD1 (5 bases). The germline V gene has CDR1 SGHDT and CDR2 YYEEEE. The CDR3 totals 13 residues. V shed 1 base and J shed 8 bases, with 12 bases lying between them. For the CDR3, the DNA is TGTGCCAGCAGCTTGAGTTCAGGGCAAGGCTACACCTTC. Translation: CASSLSSGQGYTF. Filled out from reference TRBV5-6 and TRBJ1-2, the complete variable domain reads DAGVTQSPTHLIKTRGQQVTLRCSPKSGHDTVSWYQQALGQGPQFIFQYYEEEERQRGNFPDRFSGHQFPNYSSELNVNALLLGDSALYLCASSLSSGQGYTFGSGTRLTVV.

V usage is TRBV7-3 and J usage is TRBJ2-1; TRBD1 is a possible D gene (6 bases). V lost 4 bases and J 0 bases, leaving 7 bases between the germline ends. The CDR3 runs to 14 residues. The V gene's germline CDR1 is SGHTA and CDR2 FQGTGA. CDR3 coding DNA: TGTGCCAGCAGCTCGACAGGCTCCTACAATGAGCAGTTCTTC. Amino acids: CASSSTGSYNEQFF.

V is TRBV4-3 and J is TRBJ1-2, with a weak D call TRBD1 (5 bases). Germline CDR1 reads LGHNA; CDR2 reads YSLEER. The CDR3 is made up of 14 amino acids. V lost 4 bases and J lost 4, with 13 bases in between. The CDR3 spells CASSPGLTVYGYTF. As DNA, the CDR3 is TGCGCCAGCAGCCCGGGACTGACAGTCTATGGCTACACCTTC.

This clone was seen only a few times. The rearrangement joins TRBV18 to TRBJ2-7; 8 positions match TRBD1. The length of the CDR3 is 15 residues. In germline, CDR1 is KGHSH, CDR2 LQKENI. The V segment lost 6 bases and the J segment 5 bases; nucleotides outside the gene matches: 12. CDR3 coding DNA: TGTGCCAGCTCGGACAGGGAAGTAGTGTCCGACGAGCAGTACTTC. Protein product: CASSDREVVSDEQYF.

The chain employs TRBV5-5 and TRBJ2-1, with 11 bases fitting TRBD2. CDR1 SGHKS and CDR2 YYEKEE come from the germline V gene (reference sequence). V shed 2 bases, J shed 5 bases, and the junction held 3 bases outside the gene matches. The CDR3 is 15 amino acids. Written as DNA, the CDR3 is TGTGCCAGCAGCTTTACTAGCGGGGGCCACAATGAGCAGTTCTTC. Translation: CASSFTSGGHNEQFF. The full variable domain, completed using reference TRBV5-5 and TRBJ2-1, is DAGVTQSPTHLIKTRGQQVTLRCSPISGHKSVSWYQQVLGQGPQFIFQYYEKEERGRGNFPDRFSARQFPNYSSELNVNALLLGDSALYLCASSFTSGGHNEQFFGPGTRLTVL.

This clone was seen a handful of times. The chain is built from TRBV6-5 and TRBJ2-1; 14 bases agree with TRBD2. With 4 bases clipped from V and 9 bases from J, the junction kept 8 bases outside the gene matches. The CDR3 covers 16 residues. CDR1 is MNHEY, CDR2 SVGAGI, per germline. The CDR3 bases are TGTGCCAGCAGTTTCTATCGGACTAGCGGGAGGACTGAGCAGTTCTTC. Translating gives CASSFYRTSGRTEQFF.

The chain combines TRBV10-3 with TRBJ2-7; the D gene is possibly TRBD2 (6 bases). Trimming shortened V by 6 bases and J by 0 bases, and 12 bases separated the two germline ends. This CDR3 is 14 amino acids long. The V gene's germline CDR1 is ENHRY and CDR2 SYGVKD. The CDR3 region is CAISLLAGSYEQYF. CDR3 nucleotide sequence: TGTGCCATCAGCCTACTAGCAGGCTCCTACGAGCAGTACTTC.

This clone has a handful of counts. The V and J genes are TRBV27 and TRBJ2-5; TRBD1 aligns across 7 bases. Germline loops: CDR1 MNHEY, CDR2 SMNVEV (reference sequence). This CDR3 is 16 amino acids long. The V and J ends lost 3 bases and 1 base, in that order; junction bases with no gene match: 8. CDR3 in DNA: TGTGCCAGCAGTTTCTCGATTACAGGGGTCCAAGAGACCCAGTACTTC. Protein sequence: CASSFSITGVQETQYF.

This clone occurred a few times. The chain is built from TRBV5-1 and TRBJ2-3; 10 nucleotides align to TRBD2. Germline V CDR1 and CDR2: SGHRS, YFSETQ. This CDR3 has 18 residues. V lost 0 bases, J lost 5 bases, and 12 bases stayed unmatched. This chain's CDR3 is CASSLALASGRAQDTQYF. Here the CDR3 DNA reads TGCGCCAGCAGCTTGGCCCTTGCGAGCGGGAGGGCCCAAGATACGCAGTATTTT.

This clone was observed a few times. The rearrangement uses TRBV21-1 and TRBJ2-7; the table calls TRBD2, which could not be checked here. TRBV21-1 is a documented pseudogene. The CDR3 extends over 13 amino acids. The CDR3 here is CASSKLEGYEQYF. The CDR3 bases are TGTGCCAGCAGCAAACTGGAGGGCTACGAGCAGTACTTC.

The rearrangement uses TRBV5-5 and TRBJ2-5; D ambiguous. This CDR3 is built from 12 residues. V was shortened by 0 bases and J by 5 bases, with 5 bases between the two germline ends. Germline V lookup: CDR1 SGHKS, CDR2 YYEKEE (reference sequence). The CDR3 DNA sequence: TGTGCCAGCAGCTTGGTCGGGGAGACCCAGTACTTC. Encoded protein: CASSLVGETQYF.

Only a few counts were recorded for this clone. The chain is built from TRBV30 and TRBJ2-5, with 10 bases matching TRBD2. Germline V gene sequence: CDR1 GTSNPN, CDR2 SVGIG (reference sequence). V lost 2 bases and J lost 5; bases outside the gene matches: 2. The CDR3 length is 13 residues. CDR3 residues: CAWSTAGGETQYF. The CDR3 DNA sequence: TGTGCCTGGAGTACAGCGGGAGGGGAGACCCAGTACTTC.

This clone was seen more than once but under ten times. The V and J genes are TRBV4-1 and TRBJ1-1; D unclear. Trimming cost V 1 base and J 12 bases, with 15 bases left between them. The germline V gene encodes CDR1 MGHRA and CDR2 YSYEKL. This CDR3 comprises 13 residues. The DNA for the CDR3 is TGCGCCAGCAGCCAAGTGGCGCTTTCATTCCCTTTCTTT. It yields the protein CASSQVALSFPFF.

This clone was seen a few times. This chain joins TRBV7-9 and TRBJ2-3; a possible D gene is TRBD2 (6 bases). The CDR3 runs to 14 residues. With 7 bases removed from V and 0 bases from J, the gap between germline ends came to 11 bases. The V gene's germline CDR1 is SEHNR and CDR2 FQNEAQ (reference sequence). The CDR3 is CASNPGVSTDTQYF. CDR3 nucleotide sequence: TGTGCCAGCAACCCGGGAGTCAGCACAGATACGCAGTATTTT.

In its sample, this clone was seen a few times. The chain combines TRBV4-2 with TRBJ2-6; possible D gene TRBD1, 6 bases. With 5 bases removed from V and 4 bases from J, the gap between germline ends came to 18 bases. The CDR3 has 17 residues. Germline V gene data show CDR1 as LGHNA and CDR2 as YNFKEQ. CDR3 in DNA: TGTGCCAGCAGCTTCTCTGATGCAGGGGTCGGGGCCAACGTCCTGACTTTC. Residues: CASSFSDAGVGANVLTF.

This clone was observed a few times. The rearrangement links TRBV7-9 to TRBJ2-3; D may correspond to TRBD1 or TRBD2 (5 bases each). The CDR3 covers 14 residues. Per germline, CDR1 SEHNR and CDR2 FQNEAQ (reference sequence). Trimming shortened V by 6 bases and J by 2 bases, and 12 bases separated the two germline ends. CDR3 bases: TGTGCCAGCAGGGCCGGGACCTCCACAGATACGCAGTATTTT. As protein: CASRAGTSTDTQYF.